The count of the clone carrying this T cell receptor (beta chain) is one. This entry comes from a study of technical replicates of blood from several donors. Repertoires were generated with immunoSEQ multiplex PCR, while TCRdb's copy carries only in-frame clones and drops some. Among about 83,000 clones, 92% were seen once, and the ten largest hold about 0.26%. The CDR3 covers 14 residues. The V gene lost 1 base and the J gene lost 7 bases, with 11 bases spanning the gap. Germline V gives CDR1 LNHDA, CDR2 SQIVND (reference sequence). This TCR was sampled from a human donor in good health. V gene TRBV19 combines with J gene TRBJ1-5; D possibly corresponds to TRBD1 (5 bases). Sequenced: T cells isolated from PBMCs. The CDR3 DNA reads as TGTGCCAGTAGTATAGCTCCAGGGAACCAGCCCCAGCATTTT. Translating gives CASSIAPGNQPQHF.